This T cell receptor beta chain was found in a study of OX40 agonist ivuxolimab in advanced cancers. Overall study: Ivuxolimab, an agonistic anti-OX40 (CD134) antibody, was given to patients. General observations from the study: Some patients who did not respond also had low normalized T-cell clonal expansion. At 0.1 to 3.0 mg/kg and by week 6, clonal expansion occurred in CD4+ and CD8+ blood T cells.

The table came from immunoSEQ multiplex PCR; TCRdb's copy has only in-frame clones and leaves some out. The sample yields about 72,000 clones, 90% to 95% seen once. With regard to this clone: The antigen is undetermined.

After removal of 0 bases from V and 4 bases from J, the junction contained 8 bases not matched to a gene. The CDR3 consists of 17 residues. CDR1 is MGHDK and CDR2 is SYGVNS in the germline V gene. This specimen consisted of CD4+ or CD8+ T cells sorted from blood, obtained in a trial of the OX40 agonist ivuxolimab. The rearrangement uses TRBV25-1 and TRBJ2-1; 8 bases are shared with TRBD1. This TCR derives from an adult with an advanced solid tumor such as melanoma, head and neck, liver or kidney cancer. The CDR3 coding sequence is TGTGCCAGCAGTGAATATGGTTCAGGGGGCACGTACAATGAGCAGTTCTTC. Protein sequence: CASSEYGSGGTYNEQFF.